The clone carrying this T cell receptor (beta chain) was picked up one time. This sample was included in a study of blood T cell repertoires in COVID-19. Across the study: T cells, B-cell-depleted T cells, or PBMCs supplied cDNA or gDNA.

Sequenced by immunoSEQ multiplex PCR; TCRdb stores in-frame clones only, minus some. The table has roughly 260,000 clones, 88% seen once. The CDR3 contains 15 residues. Per the germline V gene, CDR1 is LGHDT and CDR2 is YNNKEL (reference sequence). V was clipped by 6 bases and J by 4 bases, with 15 bases between them. The specimen was peripheral blood. The chain links TRBV3-1 (or the pseudogene TRBV3-2) to TRBJ1-4; D gene ambiguous. The origin of this receptor is a man aged 60 to 75 who had recovered from COVID-19. Written as DNA, the CDR3 is TGTGCCAGCAGTTTCGGACTGACTCTTAATGAAAAACTGTTTTTT. The encoded protein is CASSFGLTLNEKLFF.